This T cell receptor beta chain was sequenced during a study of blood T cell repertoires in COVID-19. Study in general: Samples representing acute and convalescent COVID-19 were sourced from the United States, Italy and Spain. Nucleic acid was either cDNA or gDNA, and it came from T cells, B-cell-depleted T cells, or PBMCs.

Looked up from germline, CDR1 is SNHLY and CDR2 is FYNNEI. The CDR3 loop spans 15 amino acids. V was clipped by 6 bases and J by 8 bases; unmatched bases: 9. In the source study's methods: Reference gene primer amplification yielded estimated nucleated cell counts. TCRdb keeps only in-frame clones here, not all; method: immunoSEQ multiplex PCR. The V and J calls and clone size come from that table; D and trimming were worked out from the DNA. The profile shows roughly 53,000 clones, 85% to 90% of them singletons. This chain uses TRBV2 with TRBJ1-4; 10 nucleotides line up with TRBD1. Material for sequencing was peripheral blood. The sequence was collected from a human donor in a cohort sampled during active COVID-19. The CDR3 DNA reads TGTGCCAGCAGGGCCAGACAGGGGGCTAGGGAAAAACTGTTTTTT. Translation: CASRARQGAREKLFF.